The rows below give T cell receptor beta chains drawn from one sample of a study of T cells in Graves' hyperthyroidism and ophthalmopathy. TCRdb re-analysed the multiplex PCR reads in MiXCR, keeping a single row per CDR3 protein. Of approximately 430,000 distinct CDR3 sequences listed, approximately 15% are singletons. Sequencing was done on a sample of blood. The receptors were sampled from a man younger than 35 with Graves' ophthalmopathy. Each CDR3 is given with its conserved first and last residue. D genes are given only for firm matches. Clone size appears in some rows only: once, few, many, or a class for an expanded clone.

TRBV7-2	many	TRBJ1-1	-	TGTGCCAGCAGCCCGATAGTTACCATGAACACTGAAGCTTTCTTT	CASSPIVTMNTEAFF
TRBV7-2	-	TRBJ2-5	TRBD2	TGTGCCAGCAGCCCCACCCTAGCGGGACCGGGAGAGACCCAGTACTTC	CASSPTLAGPGETQYF
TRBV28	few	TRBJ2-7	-	TGTGCCAGCAGTTTCTATAACTCCTACGAGCAGTACTTC	CASSFYNSYEQYF
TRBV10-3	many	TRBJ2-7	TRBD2	TGTGCCATCAATGGGGCTGGGACTAGCGGGAGCCCATACTACGAGCAGTACTTC	CAINGAGTSGSPYYEQYF
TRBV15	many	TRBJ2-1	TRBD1	TGTGCCACCAGCAGAAGGACAGGGGACGAGCAGTTCTTC	CATSRRTGDEQFF
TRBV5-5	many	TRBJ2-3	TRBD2	TGTGCCAGCAGCTTGAGGGGACTAGCGGGGTTTGACGATACGCAGTATTTT	CASSLRGLAGFDDTQYF
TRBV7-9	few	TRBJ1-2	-	TGTGCCAGCAGCTTAGGGGGTGTGGCAGCTAACTATGGCTACACCTTC	CASSLGGVAANYGYTF
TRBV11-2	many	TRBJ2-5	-	TGTGCCAGCAGCTCCCCAGCGCTCCGTTCGTTCCAGTACTTC	CASSSPALRSFQYF
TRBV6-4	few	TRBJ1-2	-	TGTGCCAGCAGTAGCGAGAGGGGCAGAGGCTACACCTTC	CASSSERGRGYTF
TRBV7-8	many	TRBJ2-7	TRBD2	TGTGCCAGCAGCTTTAGTAGCGGGGCCTTATCTTCCTACGAGCAGTACTTC	CASSFSSGALSSYEQYF
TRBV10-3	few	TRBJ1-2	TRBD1	TGTGCCATCAGTGACGCCCGGGACAGCGGCTATGGCTACACCTTC	CAISDARDSGYGYTF
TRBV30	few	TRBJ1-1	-	TGTGCCTGGAGAATCCCGTGGAACACTGAAGCTTTCTTT	CAWRIPWNTEAFF
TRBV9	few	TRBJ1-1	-	TGTGCCAGCAGCTACGACGGACGGAACACTGAAGCTTTCTTT	CASSYDGRNTEAFF
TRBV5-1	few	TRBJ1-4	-	TGCGCCAGCAGCTTGGGACAGGCGGGGTCCGTCGAAAAACTGTTTTTT	CASSLGQAGSVEKLFF
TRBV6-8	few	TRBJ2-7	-	TGTGCCAGCAGTCCGGGGGAGAACGGGGTCGAATGGGGGCAGTACTTC	CASSPGENGVEWGQYF
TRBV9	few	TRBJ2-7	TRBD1	TGTGCCAGCAGCGGCGGACAGGAGTCCTTCTACGAGCAGTACTTC	CASSGGQESFYEQYF
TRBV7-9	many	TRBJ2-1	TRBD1	TGTGCCAGCAGCGACCTGACAGGGTACTACAATGAGCAGTTCTTC	CASSDLTGYYNEQFF
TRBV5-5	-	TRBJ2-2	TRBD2	TGTGCCAGCAGCTTTTTGTTCCAGCGGGGACACACCGGGGAGCTGTTTTTT	CASSFLFQRGHTGELFF
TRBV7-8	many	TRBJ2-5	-	TGTGCCAGCAGCCCCCGGTTTGAGACCCAGTACTTC	CASSPRFETQYF
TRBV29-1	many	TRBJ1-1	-	TGCAGCGTTCGGTACAACATGAACACTGAAGCTTTCTTT	CSVRYNMNTEAFF
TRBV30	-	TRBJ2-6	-	TGTGCCTGGATTGAGACAGAACACCGGGAAGGGGCCAACGTCCTGACTTTC	CAWIETEHREGANVLTF
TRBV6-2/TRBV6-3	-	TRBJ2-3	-	TGTGCCAGCAGTCTGGGACAGACTAGCACAGATGCGCAGTATTTT	CASSLGQTSTDAQYF
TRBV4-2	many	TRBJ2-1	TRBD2	TGTGCCAGCAGCCAAGATGGGCCGGGGGGGCGGTTGAGTGAGCAGTTCTTC	CASSQDGPGGRLSEQFF
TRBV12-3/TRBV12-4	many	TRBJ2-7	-	TGTGCCAGCAGTTTAGCCCCTAGCCGTCCGAACGAGCAGTACTTC	CASSLAPSRPNEQYF
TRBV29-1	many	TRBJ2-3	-	TGCAGCGTTGAAACCTCCGTAGAGGCGCAGTATTTT	CSVETSVEAQYF
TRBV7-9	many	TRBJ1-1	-	TGTGCCAGCAGCTTCAGTCTTGAGAATGAAGCTTTCTTT	CASSFSLENEAFF
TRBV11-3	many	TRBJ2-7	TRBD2	TGTGCCAGCAGCTCCGTAGCGGGGGCCTCCTACGAGCAGTACTTC	CASSSVAGASYEQYF
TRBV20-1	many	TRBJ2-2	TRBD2	TGCAGTGCCCGGACTAGCGGGTCATCCGGGGAGCTGTTTTTT	CSARTSGSSGELFF
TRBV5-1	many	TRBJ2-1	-	TGCGCCAGCAGCTTGGAGGGGGACCCTTACAATGAGCAGTTCTTC	CASSLEGDPYNEQFF